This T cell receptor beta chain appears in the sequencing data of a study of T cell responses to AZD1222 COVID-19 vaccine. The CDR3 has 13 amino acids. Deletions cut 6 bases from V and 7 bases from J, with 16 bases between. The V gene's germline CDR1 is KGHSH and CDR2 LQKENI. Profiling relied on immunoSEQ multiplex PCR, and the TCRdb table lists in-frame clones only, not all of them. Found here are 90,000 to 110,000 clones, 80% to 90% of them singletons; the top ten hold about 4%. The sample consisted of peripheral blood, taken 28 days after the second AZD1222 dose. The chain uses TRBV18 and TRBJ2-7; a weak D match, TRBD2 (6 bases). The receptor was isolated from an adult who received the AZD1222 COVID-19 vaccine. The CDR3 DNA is TGTGCCAGCTCTGAAGGGCGGAGGGGAGAGCAGTACTTC. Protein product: CASSEGRRGEQYF.